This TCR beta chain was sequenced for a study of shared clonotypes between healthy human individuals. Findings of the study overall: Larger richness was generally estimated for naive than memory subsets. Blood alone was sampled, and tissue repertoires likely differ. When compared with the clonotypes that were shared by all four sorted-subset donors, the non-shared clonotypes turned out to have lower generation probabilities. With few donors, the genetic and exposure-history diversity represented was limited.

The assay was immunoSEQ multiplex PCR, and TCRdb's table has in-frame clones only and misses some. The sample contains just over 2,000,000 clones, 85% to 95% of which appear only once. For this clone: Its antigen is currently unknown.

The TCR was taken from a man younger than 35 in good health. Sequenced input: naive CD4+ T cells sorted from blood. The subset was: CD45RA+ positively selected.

CDR3 in DNA: TGTGCCAGTAGTGCCCTGATGGGACAGGGTCGTAATGAGCAGTTCTTC. Amino acid sequence: CASSALMGQGRNEQFF. The chain recombines TRBV19 with TRBJ2-1; 9 positions match TRBD1. The germline V gene encodes CDR1 LNHDA and CDR2 SQIVND (reference sequence). V was clipped by 5 bases and J by 7 bases; unmatched bases: 12. This CDR3 spans 16 amino acids.